The clone carrying this T cell receptor (beta chain) was recorded many times. This sample is part of a study of T-cell reconstitution after alpha-beta-depleted transplantation in children. For TCRbeta, the library was prepared with unique molecular identifiers. Each CDR3 protein is one row after TCRdb ran MiXCR on the PCR reads. The table lists roughly 170,000 distinct CDR3 sequences, 6.5% to 7.5% of them singletons, with 3% in the top ten. The junction had 4 bases not matched to a gene; V was cut back by 0 bases and J by 8 bases. Germline lookup yields CDR1 SGHRS and CDR2 YFSETQ. The CDR3 spans 15 residues.

V gene TRBV5-1 combines with J gene TRBJ1-4, with TRBD1 matching over 10 bases. This sample comprised PBMCs from the stem cell graft donor, obtained from the stem cell graft. This TCR was sampled from a human donor who donated a stem cell graft to a child with Wiskott-Aldrich syndrome. The CDR3 sequence is CASSLGTGGNEKLFF. DNA for the CDR3: TGCGCCAGCAGCTTGGGGACAGGGGGAAACGAAAAACTGTTTTTT.